What follows are 32 T cell receptor beta chains derived from one specimen sequenced in a study of radiation and T cells in renal cell carcinoma. Method: immunoSEQ multiplex PCR; TCRdb's copy keeps in-frame clones and lacks some. Here the sample spans about 150,000 clones, approximately 86% being singletons. The time point was: blood 2 weeks post-SBRT. Indicated treatment: 15 Gy SBRT to primary tumor, nephrectomy 4 weeks later. Sequenced material: blood, taken from a patient whose treatment included radiotherapy and nephrectomy. These receptors were taken from a woman aged 50 to 60 with renal cell carcinoma.

This clone appeared a single time. V and J are TRBV29-1 and TRBJ2-1; 12 positions match TRBD2. In germline, CDR1 is SQVTM, CDR2 ANQGSEA. The V gene end was trimmed by 7 bases and the J gene end by 6 bases; junction bases not matched to a gene: 4. CDR3 length: 13 amino acids. In DNA, the CDR3 is TGCAGCGGTGGACTAGCGGGGCCCAATGAGCAGTTCTTC. Translating gives CSGGLAGPNEQFF.

The chain carries TRBV6-5 and TRBJ1-4; D gene ambiguous. This CDR3 is built from 14 residues. CDR1 and CDR2 (germline): MNHEY, SVGAGI. The ends were cut back, 0 bases at V and 7 bases at J, with 9 bases in the middle. The CDR3 coding sequence is TGTGCCAGCAGTTACTCGACGGCTTCTGAAAAACTGTTTTTT. It yields the protein CASSYSTASEKLFF.

This clone has only a few counts. The chain recombines TRBV21-1 with TRBJ1-5; TRBD1, the table's D call, was not compared with the DNA. TRBV21-1 is a pseudogene. This CDR3 has 16 residues. The DNA for the CDR3 is TGTGCCAGCAGCAAAAACCGGGACAGAGAACATCAGCCCCAGCATTTT. Translated, it gives CASSKNRDREHQPQHF.

The CDR3 DNA reads as TGTGCCAGCAGCTGGACAGCGAACACCGGGGAGCTGTTTTTT. It translates to CASSWTANTGELFF. The rearrangement joins TRBV11-2 to TRBJ2-2; D perhaps matches TRBD1 (6 bases). This CDR3 has 14 amino acids. The ends were cut back, 4 bases at V and 0 bases at J, with 6 bases in the middle. Germline CDR1 reads SGHAT; CDR2 reads FQNNGV.

V is TRBV18 and J is TRBJ2-1, with 11 nucleotides matching TRBD2. After removal of 0 bases from V and 6 bases from J, the junction contained 1 base not matched to a gene. Germline V gives CDR1 KGHSH, CDR2 LQKENI. The CDR3 runs 15 residues. The CDR3 loop is CASSPPLAGGNEQFF. DNA of the CDR3: TGTGCCAGCTCACCACCGCTAGCGGGGGGCAATGAGCAGTTCTTC.

This chain joins TRBV11-2 and TRBJ2-7; tentatively, D is TRBD1 or TRBD2 (5 bases each). CDR1 and CDR2 from the germline V gene are SGHAT and FQNNGV. The CDR3 is made up of 14 amino acids. Trimming removed 7 bases at V and 2 bases at J, with 15 bases between. The CDR3 region has the DNA TGTGCCAGCAACAACGGGGCTAAGACCTACGAGCAGTACTTC. It specifies CASNNGAKTYEQYF.

The chain joins TRBV5-4 to TRBJ2-1, with 8 bases matching TRBD2. V gave up 0 bases and J gave up 7 bases; unmatched junction bases: 3. CDR3 length equals 14 residues. Looked up from germline, CDR1 is SGHNT and CDR2 is YYREEE (reference sequence). The CDR3 coding sequence is TGTGCCAGCAGCTTGGAACTAGCGGAGAATGAGCAGTTCTTC. This codes for CASSLELAENEQFF.

V gene TRBV6-1 combines with J gene TRBJ2-3; possible D gene TRBD1, 6 bases. Trimming shortened V by 2 bases and J by 3 bases, and 6 bases separated the two germline ends. The germline V gene has CDR1 MNHNS and CDR2 SASEGT. The CDR3 covers 13 residues. CDR3 bases: TGTGCCAGCAGTGAACAGGGGACAGATACGCAGTATTTT. It translates to CASSEQGTDTQYF.

This clone has only a few counts. Written as DNA, the CDR3 is TGTGCCAGTAGTATGAGGGCGGCGACGGTCAAACTGTTTTTT. Amino acids: CASSMRAATVKLFF. The rearrangement joins TRBV19 to TRBJ1-4; the D is unclear. CDR1 is LNHDA, CDR2 SQIVND, per germline (reference sequence). V lost 3 bases and J 11 bases, leaving 16 bases between the germline ends. The CDR3 has 14 residues.

The rearrangement links TRBV5-8 to TRBJ1-5; possible D gene TRBD1, 5 bases. V lost 2 bases, J lost 0 bases, and 18 bases lay in between. Germline loops: CDR1 SGHTS, CDR2 YDEGEE. CDR3 size: 18 residues. The CDR3 region has the DNA TGTGCCAGCAGCTTCGGGGCGGGCGGTGGGGTTAGCAATCAGCCCCAGCATTTT. This encodes CASSFGAGGGVSNQPQHF.

V gene TRBV5-1 combines with J gene TRBJ2-6; D perhaps matches TRBD1 (5 bases). The germline V gene has CDR1 SGHRS and CDR2 YFSETQ. V was shortened by 3 bases and J by 0 bases, with 16 bases between the two germline ends. This CDR3 is 18 amino acids long. Written as DNA, the CDR3 is TGCGCCAGCAGCTCCCTAAGGGGCACCGGCTCTGGGGCCAACGTCCTGACTTTC. This sequence encodes CASSSLRGTGSGANVLTF.

For this clone: One end of the junction does not line up with germline, which may come from a read error. The chain recombines TRBV7-7 with TRBJ2-3; no reliable D call. Germline V lookup: CDR1 SSHAT, CDR2 FNYEAQ (reference sequence). The CDR3 is 13 residues long. The CDR3 sequence is CASSLRPRDTQYF. The CDR3 bases are TGTGCTAGCAGCTTAAGGCCGAGAGATACGCAGTATTTT.

The chain recombines TRBV7-8 with TRBJ2-1; TRBD1 matches 11 bases. This CDR3 region has 19 residues. Germline lookup yields CDR1 SGHVS and CDR2 FQNEAQ. With 7 bases clipped from V and 8 bases from J, the junction kept 22 bases outside the gene matches. CDR3 in amino acids: CASTHNRGTGGSLGYEQFF. The CDR3 nucleotides are TGTGCCAGCACCCATAACCGTGGGACAGGGGGGTCGTTGGGATATGAGCAGTTCTTC.

The chain links TRBV19 to TRBJ2-5; TRBD1 aligns across 9 bases. The CDR3 has 13 residues. Germline V lookup: CDR1 LNHDA, CDR2 SQIVND (reference sequence). Trimming removed 7 bases from V and 5 bases from J; junction bases left unmatched: 5. CDR3 in DNA: TGTGCCAGTAATCGAGACAGGGGGGAGACCCAGTACTTC. This encodes CASNRDRGETQYF. The full variable domain, completed using reference TRBV19 and TRBJ2-5, is DGGITQSPKYLFRKEGQNVTLSCEQNLNHDAMYWYRQDPGQGLRLIYYSQIVNDFQKGDIAEGYSVSREKKESFPLTVTSAQKNPTAFYLCASNRDRGETQYFGPGTRLLVL.

V gene TRBV6-6 combines with J gene TRBJ1-4; D not certain. The germline gives CDR1 MNHNY, CDR2 SVGAGI (reference sequence). V was shortened by 5 bases and J by 5 bases, with 6 bases between the two germline ends. CDR3 size: 12 residues. The CDR3 region is CASSRENEKLFF. The CDR3 nucleotides read TGTGCCAGCAGTCGGGAGAATGAAAAACTGTTTTTT.

The chain employs TRBV19 and TRBJ2-2; D is unclear. The CDR3 is 14 amino acids. The germline V and J ends were trimmed by 3 bases and 1 base, with 6 bases remaining between them. Germline CDR1 LNHDA, CDR2 SQIVND (reference sequence). CDR3 DNA: TGTGCCAGTAGTATGGCAGGGAACACCGGGGAGCTGTTTTTT. This codes for CASSMAGNTGELFF. Full variable domain (remainder filled in from reference TRBV19 and TRBJ2-2): DGGITQSPKYLFRKEGQNVTLSCEQNLNHDAMYWYRQDPGQGLRLIYYSQIVNDFQKGDIAEGYSVSREKKESFPLTVTSAQKNPTAFYLCASSMAGNTGELFFGEGSRLTVL.

The rearrangement uses TRBV30 and TRBJ1-2, with D possibly matching TRBD1 (6 bases). Germline CDR1 GTSNPN, CDR2 SVGIG (reference sequence). The ends were cut back, 3 bases at V and 1 base at J, with 24 bases in the middle. The CDR3 covers 18 residues. In nucleotides, the CDR3 is TGTGCCTGGAGCCCGTTCAGGGGTTCAGGGACCCATAACTATGGCTACACCTTC. It encodes CAWSPFRGSGTHNYGYTF.

The chain recombines TRBV29-1 with TRBJ2-5; 8 bases are shared with TRBD1. The CDR3 sequence is 13 residues long. Germline V gene lookup returns CDR1 SQVTM and CDR2 ANQGSEA. Unmatched junction bases numbered 3, after V lost 3 bases and J lost 3 bases. The CDR3 is CSVDDRGKETQYF. In DNA, the CDR3 is TGCAGCGTTGACGACAGGGGCAAAGAGACCCAGTACTTC.

V gene TRBV7-8 combines with J gene TRBJ2-5; 11 positions agree with TRBD1. V lost 5 bases to trimming and J lost 5 bases; unmatched junction nucleotides: 10. The germline gives CDR1 SGHVS, CDR2 FQNEAQ. This CDR3 spans 16 amino acids. In DNA form, the CDR3 reads TGTGCCAGCAGCCCACGGCTGGGACAGGGGGAGGAGACCCAGTACTTC. The encoded protein is CASSPRLGQGEETQYF.

Here the CDR3 DNA reads TGTGCCAGCAGTGAAGACGCTGGCCCCCGAGAGCAGTTCTTC. Its protein product is CASSEDAGPREQFF. The rearrangement links TRBV6-1 to TRBJ2-1; no firm D call. The CDR3 sequence is 14 residues long. V lost 1 base to trimming and J lost 10 bases, with 14 bases between them. Germline lookup yields CDR1 MNHNS and CDR2 SASEGT.

The chain has TRBV4-3 and TRBJ2-7, with D tentatively TRBD1 (6 bases). CDR3 length equals 16 residues. V lost 4 bases to trimming and J lost 3 bases, with 19 bases between them. Germline-derived CDR1 and CDR2 are LGHNA and YSLEER. CDR3 DNA: TGCGCCAGCAGCCGACAAGGCGGGCAGGGGAACTACGAGCAGTACTTC. It codes for CASSRQGGQGNYEQYF.

The chain couples TRBV7-8 to TRBJ2-7, with D uncertain. Deletions cut 0 bases from V and 0 bases from J, with 6 bases between. Per germline, CDR1 SGHVS and CDR2 FQNEAQ. The CDR3 is 14 residues long. CDR3 in amino acids: CASSLASFSYEQYF. CDR3 sequence (DNA): TGTGCCAGCAGCTTAGCTTCTTTCTCCTACGAGCAGTACTTC.

The V call is TRBV15, the J call TRBJ1-5, with D possibly being TRBD1 (5 bases). Trimming shortened V by 0 bases and J by 5 bases, and 11 bases separated the two germline ends. CDR3 length equals 15 residues. Germline CDR1 reads LNHNV; CDR2 reads YYDKDF (reference sequence). CDR3 DNA: TGTGCCACCAGCAGAGACAGGGTAGGGGATCAGCCCCAGCATTTT. Its protein product is CATSRDRVGDQPQHF.

The V call is TRBV19, the J call TRBJ2-5; no definite D call. Germline V gene sequence: CDR1 LNHDA, CDR2 SQIVND (reference sequence). The CDR3 has 14 residues. Trimming stripped 1 base from V and 6 bases from J, with 12 bases between. The CDR3 loop is CASSIGNSWQTQYF. DNA for the CDR3: TGTGCCAGTAGTATAGGTAATAGCTGGCAGACCCAGTACTTC.

The rearrangement uses TRBV19 and TRBJ2-7; D is unresolved. The germline V and J ends were trimmed by 3 bases and 1 base, with 16 bases remaining between them. Germline lookup yields CDR1 LNHDA and CDR2 SQIVND (reference sequence). The CDR3 sequence is 16 residues long. CDR3 coding DNA: TGTGCCAGTAGTATTTTCCGTTCTTGGGGTTCCTACGAGCAGTACTTC. Translating it yields CASSIFRSWGSYEQYF.

The genes are TRBV6-6 and TRBJ2-1, with a possible D match to TRBD2 (6 bases). Germline V CDR1 and CDR2: MNHNY, SVGAGI (reference sequence). Trimming stripped 2 bases from V and 2 bases from J, with 13 bases between. The CDR3 length is 16 residues. CDR3 coding DNA: TGTGCCAGCAGTTACGTGGAGGGGTCGACCTACAATGAGCAGTTCTTC. This codes for CASSYVEGSTYNEQFF.

V usage is TRBV6-7 and J usage is TRBJ1-5, with 7 positions matching TRBD1. TRBV6-7 is assigned to the ORF class and has an uncertain function. The trim removed 4 bases at V and 0 bases at J, leaving 9 bases unmatched. CDR3 size: 17 residues. The CDR3 reads CASSLLFRGNSNQPQHF. The CDR3, as DNA: TGTGCCAGCAGTTTACTCTTCAGGGGGAATAGCAATCAGCCCCAGCATTTT.

The rearrangement joins TRBV18 to TRBJ2-1, with D hard to call. CDR3 length equals 14 residues. V shed 3 bases and J shed 3 bases, with 9 bases lying between them. Germline V gene lookup returns CDR1 KGHSH and CDR2 LQKENI. The CDR3 loop reads CASSPPDNYNEQFF. CDR3 in DNA: TGTGCCAGCTCACCCCCGGATAACTACAATGAGCAGTTCTTC.

The chain links TRBV7-2 to TRBJ2-1, with TRBD1 identical over 9 bases. Germline V gene data show CDR1 as SGHTA and CDR2 as FQGNSA. J lost 6 bases, V lost 0 bases, and 6 bases had no gene match. The CDR3 runs to 16 residues. The CDR3 reads CASSLAGTGNGNEQFF. CDR3 sequence (DNA): TGTGCCAGCAGCTTAGCTGGGACAGGGAATGGCAATGAGCAGTTCTTC.

This rearrangement joins TRBV2 to TRBJ2-5; D might be TRBD1 (6 bases). With 7 bases removed from V and 5 bases from J, the gap between germline ends came to 11 bases. The germline V gene encodes CDR1 SNHLY and CDR2 FYNNEI. The CDR3 sequence is 12 residues long. CDR3 region: CASNRVGETQYF. CDR3 DNA: TGTGCCAGCAACAGGGTGGGGGAGACCCAGTACTTC.

This clone was seen a single time. The V call is TRBV5-4, the J call TRBJ1-2, with TRBD1 identical over 7 bases. The CDR3 runs 13 residues. Germline lookup yields CDR1 SGHNT and CDR2 YYREEE (reference sequence). Trimming removed 2 bases from V and 8 bases from J; junction bases left unmatched: 6. CDR3 amino acids: CASSFTGVRGYTF. The CDR3 region has the DNA TGTGCCAGCAGCTTTACAGGGGTGCGAGGCTACACCTTC. Drawing the rest from reference TRBV5-4 and TRBJ1-2, the complete variable domain is ETGVTQSPTHLIKTRGQQVTLRCSSQSGHNTVSWYQQALGQGPQFIFQYYREEENGRGNFPPRFSGLQFPNYSSELNVNALELDDSALYLCASSFTGVRGYTFGSGTRLTVV.

The CDR3 DNA reads TGCGCCAGCAGCTTGGACAGTAGTGAGGACGAGCAGTACTTC. Translation: CASSLDSSEDEQYF. This chain joins TRBV5-1 and TRBJ2-7; D call uncertain. The V and J ends lost 0 bases and 5 bases respectively, with 12 bases between them. The CDR3 is 14 amino acids. Germline CDR1 SGHRS, CDR2 YFSETQ.